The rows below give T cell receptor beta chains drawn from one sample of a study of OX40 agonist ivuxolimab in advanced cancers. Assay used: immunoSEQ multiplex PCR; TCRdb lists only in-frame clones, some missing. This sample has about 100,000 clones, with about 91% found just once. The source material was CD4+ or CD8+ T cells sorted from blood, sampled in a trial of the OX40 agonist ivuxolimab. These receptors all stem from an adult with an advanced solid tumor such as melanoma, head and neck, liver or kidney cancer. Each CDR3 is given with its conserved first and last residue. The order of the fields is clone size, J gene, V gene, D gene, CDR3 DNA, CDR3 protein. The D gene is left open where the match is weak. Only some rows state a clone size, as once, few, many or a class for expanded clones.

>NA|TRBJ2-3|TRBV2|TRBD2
TGTGCCTTCCCTAGGCGGGAGTTCGCAGATACGCAGTATTTT
CAFPRREFADTQYF
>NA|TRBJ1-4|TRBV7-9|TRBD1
TGTGCCAGCAGCTCGGACAGGGTCCATGAAAAACTGTTTTTT
CASSSDRVHEKLFF
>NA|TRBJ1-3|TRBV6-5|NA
TGTGCCAGCAGTTACGGAAATGTGGGAAACACCATATATTTT
CASSYGNVGNTIYF
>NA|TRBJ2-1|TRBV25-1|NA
TGTGCCAGCAGGGCTATGTACAATGAGCAGTTCTTC
CASRAMYNEQFF
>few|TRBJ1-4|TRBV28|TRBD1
TGTGCCACCGTAGACAGGGCATCTGAAAAACTGTTTTTT
CATVDRASEKLFF
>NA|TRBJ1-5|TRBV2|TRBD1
TGTGCCAGCAGCGCAGAACAGGGGGCATCGGAGCCCCAGCATTTT
CASSAEQGASEPQHF
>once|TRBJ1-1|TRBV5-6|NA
TGTGCCAGCAGCTCGGGCGGTGGCGACACTGAAGCTTTCTTT
CASSSGGGDTEAFF
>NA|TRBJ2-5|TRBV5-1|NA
TGCGCCAGCAGCCCGGGGGAAGTTGGTCAAGAGACCCAGTACTTC
CASSPGEVGQETQYF
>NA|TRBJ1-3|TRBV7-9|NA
TGTGCCAGCAGCCCGTTAGGTGGAAACACCATATATTTT
CASSPLGGNTIYF
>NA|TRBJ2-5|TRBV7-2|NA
TGTGCCAGCAGCTTATACCAAGAGACCCAGTACTTC
CASSLYQETQYF
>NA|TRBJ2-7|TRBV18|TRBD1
TGTGCCAGCTCACCGTTGGACAGGGCCATCCACGAGCAGTACTTC
CASSPLDRAIHEQYF
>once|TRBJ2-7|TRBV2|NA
TGTGCCAGCAGGCACAACTCCTACGAGCAGTACTTC
CASRHNSYEQYF
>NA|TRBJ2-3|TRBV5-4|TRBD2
TGTGCCAGCAGCGCCGGGACTAGCGGGAGGAGCACAGATACGCAGTATTTT
CASSAGTSGRSTDTQYF
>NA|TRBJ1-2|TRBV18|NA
TGTGCCAGCTCACCGAAGGTAGCCCCCAATGGCTACACCTTC
CASSPKVAPNGYTF
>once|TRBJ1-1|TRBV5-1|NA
TGCGCCAGCAGCTTTGGGGCCATGAACACTGAAGCTTTCTTT
CASSFGAMNTEAFF
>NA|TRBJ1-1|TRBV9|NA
TGTGCCAGCAGCGTAGTAAAGGGCCGGGTCACTGAAGCTTTCTTT
CASSVVKGRVTEAFF
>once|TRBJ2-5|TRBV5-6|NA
TGTGCCAGCAGCTTGCGAGAGACCCAGTACTTC
CASSLRETQYF
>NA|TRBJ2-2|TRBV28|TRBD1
TGTGCCGTTGGGACAGGGTTTAGCACCGGGGAGCTGTTTTTT
CAVGTGFSTGELFF
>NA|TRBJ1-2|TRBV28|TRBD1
TGTGCCAGCAGATCGACAGGGAAGGACTATGGCTACACCTTC
CASRSTGKDYGYTF
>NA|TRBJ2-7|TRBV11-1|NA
TGTGCCAGCAGAGAACAGGGAATATCAACCTACGAGCAGTACTTC
CASREQGISTYEQYF
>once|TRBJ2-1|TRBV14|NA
TGTGCCAGCAGGCGAGGCACATACAATGAGCAGTTCTTC
CASRRGTYNEQFF
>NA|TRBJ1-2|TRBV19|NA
TGTGCCAGTAGTATCTGGGATGGCTACACCTTC
CASSIWDGYTF
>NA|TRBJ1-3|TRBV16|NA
TGTGCCAGCAGCCAATTGTCGCACGGACGGCACTCTGGAAACACCATATATTTT
CASSQLSHGRHSGNTIYF
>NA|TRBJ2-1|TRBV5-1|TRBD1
TGCGCCAGCAGCCCGGGACAGGGCCCTTACAATGAGCAGTTCTTC
CASSPGQGPYNEQFF
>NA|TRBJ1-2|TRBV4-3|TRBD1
TGCGCCAGCAGCCAAGATCCCCAGGGGGCGCGGGTCTATGGCTACACCTTC
CASSQDPQGARVYGYTF
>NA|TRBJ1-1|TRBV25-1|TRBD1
TGTGCCAGCAAGGTACCAGGGGGGACTGAAGCTTTCTTT
CASKVPGGTEAFF
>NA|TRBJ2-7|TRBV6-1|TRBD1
TGTGCCAGCAGTGAAATGATAGGGGGCCCCTACGAGCAGTACTTC
CASSEMIGGPYEQYF
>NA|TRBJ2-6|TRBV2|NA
TGTGCCAGCAGTGAGCAGGGAAGGGCCAACGTCCTGACTTTC
CASSEQGRANVLTF
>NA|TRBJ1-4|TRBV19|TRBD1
TGTGCCAGTAGTACCAGGGGGATTAATGAAAAACTGTTTTTT
CASSTRGINEKLFF
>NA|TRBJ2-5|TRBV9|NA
TGTGCCAGCAGCGTAGGGACTATACGAGAGACCCAGTACTTC
CASSVGTIRETQYF
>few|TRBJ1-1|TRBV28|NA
TGTGCCAGCAGTTTAAACGGGGGGCACACTGAAGCTTTCTTT
CASSLNGGHTEAFF
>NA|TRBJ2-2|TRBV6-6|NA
TGTGCCAGCAGTTTGGGCCCGATTACCGGGGAGCTGTTTTTT
CASSLGPITGELFF
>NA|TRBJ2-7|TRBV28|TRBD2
TGTGCCAGCATCCCTAGCGGGAGGTTGTACGAGCAGTACTTC
CASIPSGRLYEQYF
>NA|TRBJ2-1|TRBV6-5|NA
TGTGCCAGCAGCAGGACTTACGGTGAGCAGTTCTTC
CASSRTYGEQFF
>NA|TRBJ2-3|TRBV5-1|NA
TGCGCCAGCAGCTTGCCGCAATACACAGATACGCAGTATTTT
CASSLPQYTDTQYF
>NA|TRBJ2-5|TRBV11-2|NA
TGTGCCAGCAGCTCCACTCCGACCTTGCAAGAGACCCAGTACTTC
CASSSTPTLQETQYF
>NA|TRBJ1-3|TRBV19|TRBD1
TGTGCCAGTAGTACGTTTGGACAGGGCCAGAACCCCACGGGAAACACCATATATTTT
CASSTFGQGQNPTGNTIYF
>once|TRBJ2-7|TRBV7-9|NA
TGTGCCAGCAGCTTAAACAGGGTGGGGGAGCAGTACTTC
CASSLNRVGEQYF
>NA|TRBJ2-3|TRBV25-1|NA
TGTGCCAGCAGTGACAAGCGGTCCAGCACAGATACGCAGTATTTT
CASSDKRSSTDTQYF
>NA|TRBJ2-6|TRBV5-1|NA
TGCGCCAGCAGCTACGGGAGTGGAAGGGCCAACGTCCTGACTTTC
CASSYGSGRANVLTF
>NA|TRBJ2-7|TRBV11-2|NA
TGTGCCAGCAGCTTAGATCTAGTAACCTACGAGCAGTACTTC
CASSLDLVTYEQYF